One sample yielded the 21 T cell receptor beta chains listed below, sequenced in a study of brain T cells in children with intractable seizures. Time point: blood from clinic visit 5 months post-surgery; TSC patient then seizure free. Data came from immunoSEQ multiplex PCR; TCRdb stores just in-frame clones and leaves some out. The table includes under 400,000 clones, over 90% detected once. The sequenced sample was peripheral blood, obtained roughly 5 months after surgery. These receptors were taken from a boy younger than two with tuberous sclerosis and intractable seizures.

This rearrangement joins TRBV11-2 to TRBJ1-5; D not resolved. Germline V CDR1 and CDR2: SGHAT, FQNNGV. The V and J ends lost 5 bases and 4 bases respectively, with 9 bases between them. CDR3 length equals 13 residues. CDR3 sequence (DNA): TGTGCCAGCAGCCTCTCTAGTAATCAGCCCCAGCATTTT. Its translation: CASSLSSNQPQHF.

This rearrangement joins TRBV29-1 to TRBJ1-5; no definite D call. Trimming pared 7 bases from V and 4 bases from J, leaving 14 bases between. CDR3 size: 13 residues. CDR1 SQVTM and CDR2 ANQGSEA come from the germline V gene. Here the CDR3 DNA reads TGCAGCGGACGAGGAGGGCAAAATCAGCCCCAGCATTTT. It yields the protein CSGRGGQNQPQHF.

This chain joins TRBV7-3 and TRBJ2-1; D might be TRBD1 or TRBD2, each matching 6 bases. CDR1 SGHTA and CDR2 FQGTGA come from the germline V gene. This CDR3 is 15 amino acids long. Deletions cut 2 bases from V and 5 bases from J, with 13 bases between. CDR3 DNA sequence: TGTGCCAGCAGCTTAGCCTACGGGGGCAACAATGAGCAGTTCTTC. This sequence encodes CASSLAYGGNNEQFF.

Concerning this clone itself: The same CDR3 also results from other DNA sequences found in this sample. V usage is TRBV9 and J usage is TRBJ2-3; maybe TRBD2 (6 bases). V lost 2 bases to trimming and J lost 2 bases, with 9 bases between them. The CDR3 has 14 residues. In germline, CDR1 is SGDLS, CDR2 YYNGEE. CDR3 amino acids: CASSVEGATDTQYF. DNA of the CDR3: TGTGCCAGCAGCGTGGAGGGCGCCACAGATACGCAGTATTTT.

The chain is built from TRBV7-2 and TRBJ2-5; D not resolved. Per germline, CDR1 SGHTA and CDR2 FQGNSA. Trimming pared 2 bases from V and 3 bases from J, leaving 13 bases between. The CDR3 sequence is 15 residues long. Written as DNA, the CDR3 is TGTGCCAGCAGCTTAACGGCCGTGAACAAAGAGACCCAGTACTTC. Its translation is CASSLTAVNKETQYF.

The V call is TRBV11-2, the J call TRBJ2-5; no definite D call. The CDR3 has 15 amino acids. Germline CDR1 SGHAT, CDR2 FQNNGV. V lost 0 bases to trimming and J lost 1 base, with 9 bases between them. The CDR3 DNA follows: TGTGCCAGCAGCTTAGAGGCTTTGCGCCAAGAGACCCAGTACTTC. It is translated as CASSLEALRQETQYF.

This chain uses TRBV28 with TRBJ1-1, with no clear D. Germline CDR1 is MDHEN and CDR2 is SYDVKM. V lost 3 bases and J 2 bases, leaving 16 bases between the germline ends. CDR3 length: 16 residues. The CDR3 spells CASSFRAGSINTEAFF. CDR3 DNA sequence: TGTGCCAGCAGTTTTCGGGCAGGCAGTATAAACACTGAAGCTTTCTTT.

Here the CDR3 reads CASSPLQRTSSYEQYF. The CDR3 DNA sequence: TGTGCCAGCAGTCCCCTTCAGAGGACATCCTCCTACGAGCAGTACTTC. The chain employs TRBV11-3 and TRBJ2-7; the D gene is possibly TRBD1 (5 bases). Germline V gene lookup returns CDR1 SGHNT and CDR2 YENEEA. The V end was cut by 6 bases, the J end by 0 bases, with 18 bases between. CDR3 length: 16 amino acids.

The CDR3 is CATSDQGLAGGLGNEQFF. CDR3 DNA sequence: TGTGCCACCAGTGATCAAGGACTAGCGGGAGGGCTAGGCAATGAGCAGTTCTTC. The V and J genes are TRBV24-1 and TRBJ2-1, with 15 nucleotides matching TRBD2. This CDR3 region has 18 residues. Per the germline V gene, CDR1 is KGHDR and CDR2 is SFDVKD. The trim removed 3 bases at V and 6 bases at J, leaving 8 bases unmatched.

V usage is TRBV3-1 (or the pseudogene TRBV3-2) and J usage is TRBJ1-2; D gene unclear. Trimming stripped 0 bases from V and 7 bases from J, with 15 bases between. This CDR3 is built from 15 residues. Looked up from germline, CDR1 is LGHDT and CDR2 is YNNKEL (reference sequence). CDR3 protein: CASSQEGIPGGGYTF. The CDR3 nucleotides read TGTGCCAGCAGCCAAGAGGGGATTCCAGGTGGTGGCTACACCTTC.

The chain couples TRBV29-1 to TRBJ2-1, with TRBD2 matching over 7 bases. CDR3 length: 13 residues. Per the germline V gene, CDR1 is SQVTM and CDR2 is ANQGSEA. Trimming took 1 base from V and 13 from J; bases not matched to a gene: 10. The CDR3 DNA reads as TGCAGCGTTGAAGGACTAGCTACTCTAAGCCAGTTCTTC. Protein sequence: CSVEGLATLSQFF.

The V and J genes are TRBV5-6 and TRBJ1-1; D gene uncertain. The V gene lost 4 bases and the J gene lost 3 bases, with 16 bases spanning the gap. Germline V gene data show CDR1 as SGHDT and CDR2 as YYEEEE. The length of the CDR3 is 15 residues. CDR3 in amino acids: CASSLSLHPYTEAFF. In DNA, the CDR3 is TGTGCCAGCAGCCTTTCTTTACACCCCTACACTGAAGCTTTCTTT.

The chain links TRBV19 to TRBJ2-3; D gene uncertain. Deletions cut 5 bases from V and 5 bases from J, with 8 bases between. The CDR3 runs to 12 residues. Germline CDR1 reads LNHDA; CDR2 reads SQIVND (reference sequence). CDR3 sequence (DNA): TGTGCCAGTAGTCCCCAAGGAGATACGCAGTATTTT. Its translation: CASSPQGDTQYF.

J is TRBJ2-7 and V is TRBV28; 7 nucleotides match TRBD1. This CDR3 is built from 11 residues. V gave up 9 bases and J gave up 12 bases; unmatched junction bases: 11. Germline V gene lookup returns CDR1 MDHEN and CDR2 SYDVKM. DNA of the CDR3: TGTGCCAGGGGTAGTCGGGACAGTTTGTACTTC. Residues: CARGSRDSLYF.

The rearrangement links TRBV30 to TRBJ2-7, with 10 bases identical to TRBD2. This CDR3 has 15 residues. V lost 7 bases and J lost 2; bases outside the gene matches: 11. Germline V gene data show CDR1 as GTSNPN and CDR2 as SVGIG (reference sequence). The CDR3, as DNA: TGTGCCTCCGCTTCGGGACTAGCGTATACCTACGAGCAGTACTTC. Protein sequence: CASASGLAYTYEQYF.

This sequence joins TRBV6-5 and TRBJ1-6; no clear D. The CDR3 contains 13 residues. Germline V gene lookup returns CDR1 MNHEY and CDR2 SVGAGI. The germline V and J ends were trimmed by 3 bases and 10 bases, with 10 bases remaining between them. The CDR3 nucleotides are TGTGCCAGCAGTTATAGGGTTGGATCACCCCTCCACTTT. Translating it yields CASSYRVGSPLHF.

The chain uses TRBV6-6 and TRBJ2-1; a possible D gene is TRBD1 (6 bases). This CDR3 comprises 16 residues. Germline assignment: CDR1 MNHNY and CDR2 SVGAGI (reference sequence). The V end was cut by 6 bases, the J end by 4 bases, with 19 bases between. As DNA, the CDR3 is TGTGCCAGCAGCCAATATAGCCCCGGGACATACAATGAGCAGTTCTTC. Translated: CASSQYSPGTYNEQFF.

CDR3: CASSTLPGRKIGNTIYF. CDR3 nucleotide sequence: TGCGCCAGCAGCACGCTGCCGGGACGGAAAATAGGAAACACCATATATTTT. The chain employs TRBV5-1 and TRBJ1-3; possibly TRBD1 for D (5 bases). Germline CDR1 reads SGHRS; CDR2 reads YFSETQ. The CDR3 extends over 17 amino acids. V lost 4 bases and J 4 bases, leaving 21 bases between the germline ends.

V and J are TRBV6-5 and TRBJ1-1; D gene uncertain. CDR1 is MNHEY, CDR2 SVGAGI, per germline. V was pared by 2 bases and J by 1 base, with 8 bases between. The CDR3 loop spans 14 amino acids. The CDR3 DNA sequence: TGTGCCAGCAGTTACACTGCAGGGAACACTGAAGCTTTCTTT. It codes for CASSYTAGNTEAFF.

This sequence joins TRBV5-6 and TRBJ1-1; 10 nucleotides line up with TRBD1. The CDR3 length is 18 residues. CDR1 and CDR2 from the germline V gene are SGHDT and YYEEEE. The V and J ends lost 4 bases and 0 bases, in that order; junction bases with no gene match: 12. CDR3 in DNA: TGTGCCAGCAGCCCCCAGATCGGGACAGGGGCCATGAACACTGAAGCTTTCTTT. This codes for CASSPQIGTGAMNTEAFF.

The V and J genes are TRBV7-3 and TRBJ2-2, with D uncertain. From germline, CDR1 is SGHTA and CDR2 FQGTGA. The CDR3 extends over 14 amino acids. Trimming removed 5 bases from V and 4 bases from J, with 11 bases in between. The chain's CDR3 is CASSLSHSTGELFF. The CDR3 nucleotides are TGTGCCAGCAGCCTTTCACACAGCACCGGGGAGCTGTTTTTT.